This T cell receptor (beta chain) comes out of a study of control samples from healthy donors and cancer patients (dated by TCRdb to between 2020 and 2021). Germline trimming amounts to 3 bases on V and 6 bases on J, with 16 as the count of junction bases outside the gene matches. The germline V gene yields MGHRA for CDR1 and YSYEKL for CDR2. Including cysteine and phenylalanine, the CDR3 has 18 amino acids. This entry keeps only the CDR3 DNA: 54 bases, framed from base 1. Library prep was done by the immunoSEQ multiplex PCR assay. TCRdb took this table from immuneACCESS and kept in-frame rearrangements with V and J called. Such tables lack part of the clones; where checked against another copy, unresolved V genes explain under half of the gap, and the rest is unexplained. The sample table records 71,000 or so clones; roughly 86% of these occur just once. Roughly a fifth of the sample is held by the ten biggest clonotypes.

For this clone: Its antigen is currently not known. No much larger clonotype is one base removed from it; base qualities were not supplied.

The sample was PBMCs. The sequence links TRBV4-1 to TRBJ2-3; TRBD2 aligns with 9 central bases. This clonotype was obtained from a man aged 60 to 69 with lung cancer. The CDR3 reads as follows: CASSHLPSGLATTDTQYF. The DNA sequence is TGCGCCAGCAGCCACCTGCCCTCGGGACTAGCAACCACGGATACGCAGTATTTT.